The next 5 T cell receptor beta chains were all read from a single sample in a study of blood T cell repertoires in COVID-19. Profiling relied on immunoSEQ multiplex PCR, and the TCRdb table lists in-frame clones only, not all of them. Of around 500,000 clones listed, around 85% are singletons. The specimen was PBMCs or T cells enriched from blood (not recorded which). The receptor source for this set is a woman aged 55-69 years who had recovered from COVID-19.

This rearrangement joins TRBV27 to TRBJ2-7, with TRBD2 matching 11 bases. Germline CDR1 reads MNHEY; CDR2 reads SMNVEV (reference sequence). This CDR3 contains 16 residues. The V gene end was trimmed by 0 bases and the J gene end by 1 base; junction bases not matched to a gene: 2. The CDR3 spells CASSLSGLAASYEQYV. As DNA, the CDR3 is TGTGCCAGCAGTTTATCGGGACTAGCGGCATCCTACGAGCAGTACGTC.

The V call is TRBV2, the J call TRBJ1-2, with 8 bases aligning to TRBD1. This CDR3 is built from 12 residues. The V gene end was trimmed by 7 bases and the J gene end by 7 bases; junction bases not matched to a gene: 5. Germline V gives CDR1 SNHLY, CDR2 FYNNEI. The CDR3 DNA reads TGTGCCAGCAACGACAGGGGCTCTGGCTACACCTTC. It yields the protein CASNDRGSGYTF.

The gene calls are TRBV5-1 and TRBJ1-4; D possibly corresponds to TRBD1 (5 bases). The CDR3 is made up of 16 amino acids. CDR1 is SGHRS and CDR2 is YFSETQ in the germline V gene. The V gene lost 4 bases and the J gene lost 0 bases, with 13 bases spanning the gap. The CDR3 DNA sequence: TGCGCCAGCAGCGGTCCTACGGGGGCAACTAATGAAAAACTGTTTTTT. Translation gives CASSGPTGATNEKLFF.

For this clone: The junction differs from germline at one of its ends, possibly a read error. V is TRBV6-1 and J is TRBJ1-5; 10 bases fit TRBD1. CDR1 and CDR2 from the germline V gene are MNHNS and SASEGT. This CDR3 comprises 15 residues. CDR3 amino acids: CASREDRGRNQPQHF. The CDR3 DNA is TGTGCCAGCAGAGAAGACAGGGGGCGCAATCAGCCCCAGCATTTT.

This sequence joins TRBV27 and TRBJ2-7, with D perhaps matching TRBD2 (5 bases). The CDR3 extends over 15 amino acids. Trimming took off 5 bases at V and 4 bases at J, with 18 bases between the two ends. Germline V lookup: CDR1 MNHEY, CDR2 SMNVEV (reference sequence). The CDR3 sequence: CASSPRLSGGYEQYF. The CDR3 DNA sequence: TGTGCCAGCAGTCCCCGACTGAGCGGCGGATACGAGCAGTACTTC.